The sample holds a few counts of the clone carrying this T cell receptor (beta chain). The assay was immunoSEQ multiplex PCR, and TCRdb's table has in-frame clones only and misses some. The sample holds some 74,000 clones, roughly 83% seen once. These data come from a study of blood T cell repertoires in COVID-19. The CDR3 length is 14 residues. CDR1 and CDR2 (germline): SEHNR, FQNEAQ (reference sequence). V shed 1 base and J 7 bases; nucleotides not matched to a gene: 3. The chain recombines TRBV7-9 with TRBJ2-2; TRBD1 aligns across 7 bases. This receptor was identified in a woman older than 75 with acute or convalescent COVID-19. The sample was peripheral blood. This chain's CDR3 is CASSLGGGVGELFF. As DNA, the CDR3 is TGTGCCAGCAGCTTAGGAGGGGGCGTCGGGGAGCTGTTTTTT.